Each of the 8 T cell receptor beta chains below was sequenced from the same sample in a study of T cells in women clearing cervical HPV infection. Some clones are missing from TCRdb's copy, which holds only in-frame ones; the method was immunoSEQ multiplex PCR. Its table lists about 29,000 clones. The sample was blood buffy coat. Receptors were obtained from a woman between 18 and 70 years old with a cervical HPV16 infection that either progressed to CIN3+ or cleared (not recorded which).

The CDR3 sequence is CASSHPRQGGYTF. The CDR3 bases that were read are TGTGCCAGCAGTCACCCCCGACAGGGCGGC. The rearrangement joins TRBV12-3 or TRBV12-4 to TRBJ1-2; 7 bases match TRBD1. From the germline J gene comes the end of the CDR3, since the read stops 3 residues before it. The CDR3 extends over 13 amino acids.

As to this clone: The read terminates 3 residues before the CDR3 end, so the remaining end is supplied by the germline J gene. The gene calls are TRBV10-2 and TRBJ1-6; 7 nucleotides match TRBD1. Trimming cost V 6 bases and J 10 bases; bases outside gene matches: 9. Germline V gene sequence: CDR1 WSHSY, CDR2 SAAADI. This CDR3 has 14 amino acids. This chain's CDR3 is CASRAQGIYSPLHF. The sequenced part of the CDR3 DNA is TGCGCCAGCAGGGCACAGGGGATTTACTCACCC.

About this clone itself: The read stops 3 residues short of the end of the CDR3; the missing end is completed from the germline J gene. The rearrangement links TRBV10-3 to TRBJ2-7, with D tentatively TRBD1 (5 bases). Per germline, CDR1 ENHRY and CDR2 SYGVKD. The germline V and J ends were trimmed by 3 bases and 1 base, with 13 bases remaining between them. The CDR3 is 15 residues long. Incomplete CDR3 DNA: TGTGCCATCAGTGATTTGGAAAAGGGGTCCTACGAG. Its protein is CAISDLEKGSYE. The complete CDR3 protein is CAISDLEKGSYEQYF.

Note on this clone: The DNA ends 3 residues before the CDR3 does, and the rest of the CDR3 is filled in from the germline J gene. The gene calls are TRBV5-1 and TRBJ1-6; 8 bases map to TRBD1. The V segment lost 5 bases and the J segment 10 bases; nucleotides outside the gene matches: 11. There are 15 residues in the CDR3. The germline V gene has CDR1 SGHRS and CDR2 YFSETQ. CDR3 DNA, as far as it was read: TGCGCCAGCAGTTTCGACAGGGGTCAAGGCTCACCC. Residues: CASSFDRGQGSP. The CDR3 in full is CASSFDRGQGSPLHF.

About this clone itself: Read sequence stops 3 residues before the CDR3 end, and the germline J gene provides the missing end. The gene calls are TRBV14 and TRBJ1-4, with D possibly being TRBD1 (6 bases). V gave up 1 base and J gave up 4 bases, with 10 bases separating them. CDR1 and CDR2 (germline): SGHDN, FVKESK. CDR3 length: 15 residues. The part of the CDR3 DNA that was read is TGTGCCAGCAGCCAAGGGGCAGGGGTTAATGAAAAA. Residues: CASSQGAGVNEK. The entire CDR3 protein is CASSQGAGVNEKLFF.

Comment on this clone: Sequencing ends 3 residues short of the CDR3 end; the germline J gene provides the rest. V is TRBV6-1 and J is TRBJ1-6, with unresolved D. The V end was cut by 0 bases, the J end by 1 base, with 10 bases between. The CDR3 is made up of 17 amino acids. Germline V gene data show CDR1 as MNHNS and CDR2 as SASEGT. CDR3 DNA, as far as it was read: TGTGCCAGCAGTGAAGCTAGGGCACCTTCCTATAATTCACCC. Protein: CASSEARAPSYNSP. The whole CDR3 reads CASSEARAPSYNSPLHF.

Turning to this clone: The missing CDR3 end, 3 residues past where the read stops, is filled in from the germline J gene. J is TRBJ2-7 and V is TRBV5-1; D possibly corresponds to TRBD2 (6 bases). V lost 2 bases to trimming and J lost 6 bases, with 18 bases between them. This CDR3 comprises 15 residues. CDR1 is SGHRS and CDR2 is YFSETQ in the germline V gene. The CDR3 DNA, read in part, is TGCGCCAGCAGCTTAGAGTGGGGGACTCAAGCCGAG. Its protein product is CASSLEWGTQAE. The entire CDR3 protein is CASSLEWGTQAEQYF.

A remark on this clone: The CDR3 is cut off 3 residues early in the read; its end comes from the germline J gene. The chain is built from TRBV20-1 and TRBJ1-6; 7 bases map to TRBD1. Germline V lookup: CDR1 DFQATT, CDR2 SNEGSKA (reference sequence). V dropped 3 bases and J dropped 7; count of bases not matched to a gene: 9. This CDR3 region has 15 residues. CDR3 region: CSARDGQAANSPLHF. CDR3 bases read: TGCAGTGCTAGGGATGGACAGGCGGCGAATTCACCC.